This is a list of T cell receptor beta chains from one sample in a study of blood T cell repertoires in COVID-19. Sequencing used immunoSEQ multiplex PCR; TCRdb keeps in-frame clones, though not all of them. Found here are about 230,000 clones, less than 85% of them singletons; the top ten hold around 2.6%. Sequenced material: peripheral blood. The receptors shown here come from a woman in her 70s with active or convalescent COVID-19. CDR3s include the opening cysteine and the closing phenylalanine or tryptophan. D genes are given only for firm matches. Clone size is shown for a subset of rows, as once, few, many or a class of expanded clone.

V gene,D gene,J gene,clone size,CDR3 DNA,CDR3 protein
TRBV28,.,TRBJ1-6,few,TGTGCCAGCAGTTTAATACCAGGGGATAATTCACCCCTCCACTTT,CASSLIPGDNSPLHF
TRBV9,TRBD1,TRBJ1-3,.,TGTGCCAGCAGCGTAGGGACAGGGGGTTCTGGAAACACCATATATTTT,CASSVGTGGSGNTIYF
TRBV28,.,TRBJ2-4,.,TGTGCCAGCACCAAACAGAAAAACATTCAGTACTTC,CASTKQKNIQYF
TRBV6-1,.,TRBJ2-2,.,TGTGCCAGCAGTGAATATCGGGTCGGGGAGCTGTTTTTT,CASSEYRVGELFF
TRBV5-1,TRBD1,TRBJ2-5,.,TGCGCCAGCAGCGACCGGACAGGGGAAGAGACCCAGTACTTC,CASSDRTGEETQYF
TRBV7-2,.,TRBJ1-4,.,TGTGCCAGCAGCTTACGAGGGGGAACTAATGAAAAACTGTTTTTT,CASSLRGGTNEKLFF
TRBV5-1,.,TRBJ2-3,.,TGCGCCAGCAGCTTGGAAGACGGGGGCACAGATACGCAGTATTTT,CASSLEDGGTDTQYF
TRBV4-1,TRBD1,TRBJ1-2,.,TGCGCCAGCAGCCAAGATGACAGGACAGGGAATAACTATGGCTACACCTTC,CASSQDDRTGNNYGYTF
TRBV7-6,TRBD1,TRBJ1-6,.,TGTGCCAGCAGCTTCGCAGGGGGCTATAATTCACCCCTCCACTTT,CASSFAGGYNSPLHF
TRBV2,.,TRBJ2-3,.,TGTGCCAGCTTGGGGGGACCCAGCACAGATACGCAGTATTTT,CASLGGPSTDTQYF
TRBV11-2,.,TRBJ1-5,.,TGTGCCAGCAGCTTAGAAGCTCAGCCCCAGCATTTT,CASSLEAQPQHF
TRBV2,TRBD1,TRBJ2-3,.,TGTGCCAGCAGTGACGAGACAGGGGGCATTCTAGATACGCAGTATTTT,CASSDETGGILDTQYF
TRBV7-9,.,TRBJ1-2,.,TGTGCCAGCAGCTTAGGTCCGGCTAACTATGGCTACACCTTC,CASSLGPANYGYTF
TRBV9,TRBD2,TRBJ2-4,.,TGTGCCAGCAGCGTACGCGGGGGGGCCATCAAAAACATTCAGTACTTC,CASSVRGGAIKNIQYF
TRBV5-1,TRBD1,TRBJ1-6,.,TGCGCCAGCAGCTTAGTACAGGGGAGGTCACCCCTCCACTTT,CASSLVQGRSPLHF
TRBV18,TRBD1,TRBJ2-2,.,TGTGCCAGCTCACTGCGGACAGGGGACCCCGGGGAGCTGTTTTTT,CASSLRTGDPGELFF
TRBV5-1,TRBD1,TRBJ2-7,few,TGCGCCAGCAGCTGGGACAGGGGTCCCTACGAGCAGTACTTC,CASSWDRGPYEQYF
TRBV6-4,TRBD2,TRBJ2-1,once,TGTGCCAGCACATTAGAGAGCGGGAGGGGGAACAATGAGCAGTTCTTC,CASTLESGRGNNEQFF
TRBV7-9,.,TRBJ1-2,.,TGTGCCAGCAGCTCCGGCGGGGGCAGGGAATCGATCTTC,CASSSGGGRESIF
TRBV29-1,.,TRBJ1-1,once,TGCAGCGTTGGTTGGGGGACACAGAGTAAGAACACTGAAGCTTTCTTT,CSVGWGTQSKNTEAFF
TRBV30,.,TRBJ2-7,.,TGTGCCTGGAGTGCCCGGTGGTACGAGCAGTACTTC,CAWSARWYEQYF
TRBV5-1,.,TRBJ2-1,.,TGCGCCAGCAGCACCGACAACATCTACAATGAGCAGTTCTTC,CASSTDNIYNEQFF
TRBV7-2,.,TRBJ2-5,.,TGTGCCAGCAGCAACTACCAAGAGACCCAGTACTTC,CASSNYQETQYF
TRBV12-5,.,TRBJ1-1,few,TGTGCTAGTGTTCCAAGCGGGGACACTGAAGCTTTCTTT,CASVPSGDTEAFF
TRBV19,TRBD1,TRBJ1-3,few,TGTGCCAGTAGTCCCCAAGGACAGGGGGGTGGAAACACCATATATTTT,CASSPQGQGGGNTIYF